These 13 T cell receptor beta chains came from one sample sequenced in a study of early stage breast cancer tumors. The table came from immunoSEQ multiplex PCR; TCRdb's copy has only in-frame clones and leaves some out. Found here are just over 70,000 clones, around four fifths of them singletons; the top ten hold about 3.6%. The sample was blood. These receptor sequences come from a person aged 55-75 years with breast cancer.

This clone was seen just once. The CDR3: CASSPMGQGGEKLFF. The CDR3 DNA sequence: TGTGCCAGCAGCCCGATGGGGCAGGGGGGTGAAAAACTGTTTTTT. This chain uses TRBV7-9 with TRBJ1-4, with 7 bases that match TRBD1. Germline assignment: CDR1 SEHNR and CDR2 FQNEAQ (reference sequence). The CDR3 contains 15 residues. V lost 5 bases to trimming and J lost 7 bases; unmatched junction nucleotides: 10. The complete variable domain, with remaining parts taken from reference TRBV7-9 and TRBJ1-4, reads DTGVSQNPRHKITKRGQNVTFRCDPISEHNRLYWYRQTLGQGPEFLTYFQNEAQLEKSRLLSDRFSAERPKGSFSTLEIQRTEQGDSAMYLCASSPMGQGGEKLFFGSGTQLSVL.

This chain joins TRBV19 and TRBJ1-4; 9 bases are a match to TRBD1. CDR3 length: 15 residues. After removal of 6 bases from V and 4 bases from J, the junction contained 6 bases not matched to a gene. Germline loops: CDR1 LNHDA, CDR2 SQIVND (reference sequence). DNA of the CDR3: TGTGCCAGTAGCCGAACGGGACAGGGTAATGAAAAACTGTTTTTT. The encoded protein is CASSRTGQGNEKLFF.

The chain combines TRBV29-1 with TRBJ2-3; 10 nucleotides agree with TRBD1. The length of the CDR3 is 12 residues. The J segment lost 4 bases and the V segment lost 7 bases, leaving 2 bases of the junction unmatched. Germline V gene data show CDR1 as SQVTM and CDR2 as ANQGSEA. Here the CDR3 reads CSEGQGADTQYF. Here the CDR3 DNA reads TGCAGCGAAGGACAGGGGGCAGATACGCAGTATTTT.

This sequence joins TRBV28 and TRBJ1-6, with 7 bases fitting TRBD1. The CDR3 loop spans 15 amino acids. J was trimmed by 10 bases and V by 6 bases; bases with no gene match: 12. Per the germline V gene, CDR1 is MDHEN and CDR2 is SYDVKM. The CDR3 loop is CASSGGSGGGSPLHF. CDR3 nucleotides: TGTGCCAGCAGCGGGGGATCAGGGGGAGGCTCACCCCTCCACTTT.

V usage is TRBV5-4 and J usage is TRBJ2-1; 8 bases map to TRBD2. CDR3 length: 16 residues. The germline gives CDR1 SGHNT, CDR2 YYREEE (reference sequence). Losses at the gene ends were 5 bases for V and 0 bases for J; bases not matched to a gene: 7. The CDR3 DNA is TGTGCCAGCAGAACTCGGGAGGGGAGCTCCTACAATGAGCAGTTCTTC. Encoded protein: CASRTREGSSYNEQFF. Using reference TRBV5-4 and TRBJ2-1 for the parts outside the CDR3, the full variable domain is ETGVTQSPTHLIKTRGQQVTLRCSSQSGHNTVSWYQQALGQGPQFIFQYYREEENGRGNFPPRFSGLQFPNYSSELNVNALELDDSALYLCASRTREGSSYNEQFFGPGTRLTVL.

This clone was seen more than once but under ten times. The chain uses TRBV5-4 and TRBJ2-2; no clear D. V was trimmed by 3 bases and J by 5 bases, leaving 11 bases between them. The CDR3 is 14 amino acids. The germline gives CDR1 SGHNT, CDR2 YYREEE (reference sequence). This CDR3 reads CASSSFLMTGELFF. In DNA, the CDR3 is TGTGCCAGCAGCTCCTTTCTTATGACCGGGGAGCTGTTTTTT.

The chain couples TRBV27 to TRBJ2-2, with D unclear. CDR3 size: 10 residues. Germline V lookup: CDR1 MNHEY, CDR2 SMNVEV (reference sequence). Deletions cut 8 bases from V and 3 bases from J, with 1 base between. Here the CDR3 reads CASHTGELFF. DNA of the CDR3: TGTGCCAGCCACACCGGGGAGCTGTTTTTT.

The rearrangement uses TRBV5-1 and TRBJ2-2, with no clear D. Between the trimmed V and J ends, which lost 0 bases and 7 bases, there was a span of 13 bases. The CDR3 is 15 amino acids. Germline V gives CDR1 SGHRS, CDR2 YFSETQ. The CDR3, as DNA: TGCGCCAGCAGCTTGGCGGGTCCTAAGGGCGGGGAGCTGTTTTTT. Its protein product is CASSLAGPKGGELFF. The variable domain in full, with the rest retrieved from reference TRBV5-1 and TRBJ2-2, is KAGVTQTPRYLIKTRGQQVTLSCSPISGHRSVSWYQQTPGQGLQFLFEYFSETQRNKGNFPGRFSGRQFSNSRSEMNVSTLELGDSALYLCASSLAGPKGGELFFGEGSRLTVL.

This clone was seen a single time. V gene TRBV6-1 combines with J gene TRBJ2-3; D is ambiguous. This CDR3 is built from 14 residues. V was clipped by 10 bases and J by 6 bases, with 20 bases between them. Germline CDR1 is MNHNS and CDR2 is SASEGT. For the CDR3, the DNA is TGTGCCACCCATGCCCTCCACGGTCAGGATACGCAGTATTTT. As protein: CATHALHGQDTQYF.

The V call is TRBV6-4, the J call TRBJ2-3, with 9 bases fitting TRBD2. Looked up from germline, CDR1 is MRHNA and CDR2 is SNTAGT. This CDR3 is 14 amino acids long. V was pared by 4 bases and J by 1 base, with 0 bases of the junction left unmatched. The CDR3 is CASSVAGGTDTQYF. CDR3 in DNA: TGTGCCAGCAGTGTAGCGGGGGGCACAGATACGCAGTATTTT.

The CDR3 is CASQGGGGVSGGYTF. In DNA form, the CDR3 reads TGTGCCAGCCAGGGCGGTGGGGGTGTGAGTGGTGGCTACACCTTC. The rearrangement links TRBV27 to TRBJ1-2; TRBD1 might be the D (5 bases). CDR1 is MNHEY and CDR2 is SMNVEV in the germline V gene (reference sequence). The CDR3 is 15 residues long. V gave up 8 bases and J gave up 7 bases, with 23 bases separating them.

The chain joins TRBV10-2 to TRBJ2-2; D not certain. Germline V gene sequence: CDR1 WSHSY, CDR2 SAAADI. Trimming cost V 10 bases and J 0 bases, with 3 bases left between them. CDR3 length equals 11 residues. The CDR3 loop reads CATSNTGELFF. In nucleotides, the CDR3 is TGCGCCACTTCGAACACCGGGGAGCTGTTTTTT.

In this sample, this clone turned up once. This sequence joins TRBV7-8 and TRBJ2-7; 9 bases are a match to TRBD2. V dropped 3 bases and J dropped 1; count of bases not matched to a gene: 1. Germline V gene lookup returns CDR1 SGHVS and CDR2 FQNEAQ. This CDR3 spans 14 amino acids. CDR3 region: CASSFSGGSYEQYF. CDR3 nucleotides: TGTGCCAGCAGCTTTAGCGGGGGTTCCTACGAGCAGTACTTC.